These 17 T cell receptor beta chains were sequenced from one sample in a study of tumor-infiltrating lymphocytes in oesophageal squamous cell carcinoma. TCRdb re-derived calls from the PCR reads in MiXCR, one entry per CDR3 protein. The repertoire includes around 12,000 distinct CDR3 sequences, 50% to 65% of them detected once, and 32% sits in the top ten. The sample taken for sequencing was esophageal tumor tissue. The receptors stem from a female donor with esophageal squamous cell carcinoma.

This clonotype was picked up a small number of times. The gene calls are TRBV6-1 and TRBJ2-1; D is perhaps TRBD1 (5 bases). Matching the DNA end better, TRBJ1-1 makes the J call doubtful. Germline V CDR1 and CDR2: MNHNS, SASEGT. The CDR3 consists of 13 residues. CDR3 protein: CASSESGLKGAFF. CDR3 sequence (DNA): TGTGCCAGCAGTGAGTCCGGGCTCAAGGGGGCTTTCTTT.

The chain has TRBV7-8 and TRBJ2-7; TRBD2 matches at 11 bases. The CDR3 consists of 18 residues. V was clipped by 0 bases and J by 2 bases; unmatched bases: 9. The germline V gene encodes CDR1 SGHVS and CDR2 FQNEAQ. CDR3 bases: TGTGCCAGCAGCTTAGCGGGGGGCACTAGCGGGAGAACCTACGAGCAGTACTTC. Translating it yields CASSLAGGTSGRTYEQYF. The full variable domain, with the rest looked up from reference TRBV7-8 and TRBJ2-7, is GAGVSQSPRYKVAKRGQDVALRCDPISGHVSLFWYQQALGQGPEFLTYFQNEAQLDKSGLPSDRFFAERPEGSVSTLKIQRTQQEDSAVYLCASSLAGGTSGRTYEQYFGPGTRLTVT.

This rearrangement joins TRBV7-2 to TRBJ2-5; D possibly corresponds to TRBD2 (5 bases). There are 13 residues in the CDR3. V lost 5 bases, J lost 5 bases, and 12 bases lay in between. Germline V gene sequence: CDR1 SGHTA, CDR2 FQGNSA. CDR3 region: CASSATRWETQYF. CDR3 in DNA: TGTGCCAGCAGCGCCACTAGGTGGGAGACCCAGTACTTC. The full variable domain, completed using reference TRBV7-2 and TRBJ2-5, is GAGVSQSPSNKVTEKGKDVELRCDPISGHTALYWYRQSLGQGLEFLIYFQGNSAPDKSGLPSDRFSAERTGGSVSTLTIQRTQQEDSAVYLCASSATRWETQYFGPGTRLLVL.

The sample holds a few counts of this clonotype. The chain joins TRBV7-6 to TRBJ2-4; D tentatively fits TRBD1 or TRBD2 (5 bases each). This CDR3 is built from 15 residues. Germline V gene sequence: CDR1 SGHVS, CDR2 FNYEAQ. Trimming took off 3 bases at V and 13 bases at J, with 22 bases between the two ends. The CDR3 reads CASSFVYGTHNEQYF. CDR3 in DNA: TGTGCCAGCAGCTTCGTGTACGGGACCCACAATGAGCAGTACTTC.

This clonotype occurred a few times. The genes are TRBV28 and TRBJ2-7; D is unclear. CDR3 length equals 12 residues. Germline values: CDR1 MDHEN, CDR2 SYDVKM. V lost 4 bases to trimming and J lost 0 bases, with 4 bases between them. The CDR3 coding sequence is TGTGCCAGCAGTTCCAGCTCCTACGAGCAGTACTTC. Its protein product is CASSSSSYEQYF.

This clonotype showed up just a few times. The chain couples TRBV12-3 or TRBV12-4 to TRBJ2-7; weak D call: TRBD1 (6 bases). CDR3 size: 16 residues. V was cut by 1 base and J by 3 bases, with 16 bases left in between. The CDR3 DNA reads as TGTGCCAGCAGTTTAGTTAATGTAGGGACAATCTACGAGCAGTACTTC. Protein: CASSLVNVGTIYEQYF.

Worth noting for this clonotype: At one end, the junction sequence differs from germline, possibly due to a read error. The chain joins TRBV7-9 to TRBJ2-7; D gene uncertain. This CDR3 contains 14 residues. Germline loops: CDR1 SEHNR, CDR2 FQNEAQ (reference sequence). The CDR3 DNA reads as TGTGCCAGCAGCTTACCCCATCCGATTTCACCCCTCCACTTC. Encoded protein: CASSLPHPISPLHF. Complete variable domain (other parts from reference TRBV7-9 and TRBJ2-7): DTGVSQNPRHKITKRGQNVTFRCDPISEHNRLYWYRQTLGQGPEFLTYFQNEAQLEKSRLLSDRFSAERPKGSFSTLEIQRTEQGDSAMYLCASSLPHPISPLHFGPGTRLTVT.

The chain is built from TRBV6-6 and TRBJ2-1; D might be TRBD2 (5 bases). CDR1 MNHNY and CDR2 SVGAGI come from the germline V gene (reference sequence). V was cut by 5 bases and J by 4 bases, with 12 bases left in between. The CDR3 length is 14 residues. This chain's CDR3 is CASSEGRLYNEQFF. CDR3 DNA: TGTGCCAGCAGTGAGGGAAGATTATACAATGAGCAGTTCTTC.

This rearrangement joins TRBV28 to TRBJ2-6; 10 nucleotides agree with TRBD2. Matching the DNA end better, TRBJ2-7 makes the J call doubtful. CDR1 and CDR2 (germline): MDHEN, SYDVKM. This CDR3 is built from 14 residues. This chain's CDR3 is CASSYSGRVYEQYF. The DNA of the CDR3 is TGTGCCAGCAGTTACAGCGGGAGGGTTTACGAGCAGTACTTC.

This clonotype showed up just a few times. The CDR3 here is CASKASGPQHF. The DNA for the CDR3 is TGTGCCAGCAAGGCGTCGGGGCCCCAGCATTTT. V is TRBV6-5 and J is TRBJ1-5; D unresolved. This CDR3 spans 11 amino acids. Germline CDR1 and CDR2: MNHEY and SVGAGI. Trimming left V 7 bases short and J 9 bases short, with 10 bases between.

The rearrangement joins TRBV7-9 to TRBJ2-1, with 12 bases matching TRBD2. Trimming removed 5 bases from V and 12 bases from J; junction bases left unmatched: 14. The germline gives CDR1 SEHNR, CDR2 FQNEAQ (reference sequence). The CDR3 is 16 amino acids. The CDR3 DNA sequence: TGTGCCAGCAGCAGTCCTAGCGGGAGGGGAGTAGTAGGGCAGTTCTTC. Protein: CASSSPSGRGVVGQFF.

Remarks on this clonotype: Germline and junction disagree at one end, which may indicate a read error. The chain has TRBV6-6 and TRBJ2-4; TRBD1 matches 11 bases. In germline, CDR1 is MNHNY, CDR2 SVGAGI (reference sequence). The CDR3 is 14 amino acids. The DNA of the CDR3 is TGTGCCAGCAGGTGGACAGGGGGCTCCTACGAGCAGTACTTT. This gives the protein CASRWTGGSYEQYF.

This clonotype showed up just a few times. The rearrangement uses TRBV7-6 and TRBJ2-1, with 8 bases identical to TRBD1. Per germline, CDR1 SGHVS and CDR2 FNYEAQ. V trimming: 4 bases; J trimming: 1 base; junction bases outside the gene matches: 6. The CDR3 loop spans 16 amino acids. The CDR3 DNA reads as TGTGCCAGCAGCTCCCGACAGGGGAGTTCCTACAATGAGCAGTTCTTC. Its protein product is CASSSRQGSSYNEQFF.

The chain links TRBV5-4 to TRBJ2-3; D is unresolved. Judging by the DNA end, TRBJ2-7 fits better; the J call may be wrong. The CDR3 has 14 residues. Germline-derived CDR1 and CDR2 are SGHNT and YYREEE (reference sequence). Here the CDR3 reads CASSLGISYYEQYF. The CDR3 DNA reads TGTGCCAGCAGCTTGGGAATTTCCTATTACGAGCAGTACTTC.

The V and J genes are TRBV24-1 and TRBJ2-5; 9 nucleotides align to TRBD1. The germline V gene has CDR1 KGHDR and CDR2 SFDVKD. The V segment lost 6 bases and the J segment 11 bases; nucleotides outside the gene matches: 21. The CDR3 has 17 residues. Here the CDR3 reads CATSSVPLPGQGVEQYF. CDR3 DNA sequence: TGTGCCACCAGTAGTGTACCCCTCCCGGGACAGGGAGTAGAGCAGTACTTC.

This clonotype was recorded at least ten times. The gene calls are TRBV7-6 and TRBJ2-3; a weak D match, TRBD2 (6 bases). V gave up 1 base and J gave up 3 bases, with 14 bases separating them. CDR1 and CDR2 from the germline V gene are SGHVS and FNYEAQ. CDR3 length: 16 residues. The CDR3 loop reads CASSLGRGRRTDTQYF. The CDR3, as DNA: TGTGCCAGCAGCTTAGGGCGGGGAAGAAGGACAGATACGCAGTATTTT.

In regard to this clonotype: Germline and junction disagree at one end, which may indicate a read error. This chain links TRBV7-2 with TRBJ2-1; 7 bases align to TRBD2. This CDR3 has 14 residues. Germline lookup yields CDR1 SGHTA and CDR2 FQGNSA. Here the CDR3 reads CASSLGTTYNEQFF. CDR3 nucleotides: TGTGCCAGCAGCTTGGGGACTACCTATAATGAGCAGTTCTTC.